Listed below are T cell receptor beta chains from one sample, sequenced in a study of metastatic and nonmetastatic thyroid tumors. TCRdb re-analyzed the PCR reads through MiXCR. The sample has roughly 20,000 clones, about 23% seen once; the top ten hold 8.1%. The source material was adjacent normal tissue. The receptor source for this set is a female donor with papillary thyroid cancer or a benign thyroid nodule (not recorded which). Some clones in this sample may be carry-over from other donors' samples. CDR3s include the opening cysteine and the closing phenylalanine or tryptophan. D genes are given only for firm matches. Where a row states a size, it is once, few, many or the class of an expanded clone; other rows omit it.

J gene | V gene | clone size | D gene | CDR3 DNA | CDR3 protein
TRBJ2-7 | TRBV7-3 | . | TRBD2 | TGTGCCAGCAGCCACACGGGGGGCGAGCAGTACTTC | CASSHTGGEQYF
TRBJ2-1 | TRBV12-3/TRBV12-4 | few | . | TGTGCCAGCACACAGACTAGTGGGAGCAATGAGCAGTTCTTC | CASTQTSGSNEQFF
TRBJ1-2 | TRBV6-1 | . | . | TGTGCCGGGGATCTATTCGGTGCGGATGAATACTATGGCTACACCTTC | CAGDLFGADEYYGYTF
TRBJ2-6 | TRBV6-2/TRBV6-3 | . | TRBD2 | TGTGCCAGCAGTTACCGGGCGGGAGGGACCGGGGCCAACGTCCTGACTTTC | CASSYRAGGTGANVLTF
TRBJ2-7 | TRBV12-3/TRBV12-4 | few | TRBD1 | TGTGCCAGCAGTGCCGGGACAGCTCTAGTAGCTCCCTACGAGCAGTACTTC | CASSAGTALVAPYEQYF
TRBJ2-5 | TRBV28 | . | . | TGTGCCAGCAGTTTATATTCAGGGTCGGAGACCCAGTACTTC | CASSLYSGSETQYF
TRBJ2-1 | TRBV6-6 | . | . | TGTGCCAGCAGTTACTCGTTGAGGAGACGAGGCAATGAGCAGTTCTTC | CASSYSLRRRGNEQFF
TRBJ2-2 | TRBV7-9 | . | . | TGTGCCAGCAGGCTCATATTGAACACCGGGGAGCTGTTTTTT | CASRLILNTGELFF
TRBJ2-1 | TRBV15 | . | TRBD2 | TGTGCCACCAGTCCTGGGACTAGCGTAAACAATGAGCAGTTCTTC | CATSPGTSVNNEQFF
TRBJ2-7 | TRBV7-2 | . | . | TGTGCCAGCAGCTTATGGGTCGCGAGCTCCTACGAGCAGTACTTC | CASSLWVASSYEQYF
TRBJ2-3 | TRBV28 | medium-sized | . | TGTGCCAGCAGTTCCCCTCCCCACCTGACAGATACGCAGTATTTT | CASSSPPHLTDTQYF
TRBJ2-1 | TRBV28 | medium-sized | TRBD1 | TGTGCCAGCAGTACACCCAGGGGGCGGGAATACAACCTCGGTGAGCAGTTCTTC | CASSTPRGREYNLGEQFF
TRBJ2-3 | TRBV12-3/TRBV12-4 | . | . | TGTGCCAGCATTTTCGGAATGGGGGACCAGAGCTTATCAGATACGCAGTATTTT | CASIFGMGDQSLSDTQYF
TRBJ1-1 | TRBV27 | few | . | TGTGCCAGCAGTTTCGCGGGGCGGCCTTCGGCTGAAGCTTTCTTT | CASSFAGRPSAEAFF
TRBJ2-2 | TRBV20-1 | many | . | TGCAGTGCCGCCGGGGGTCTGGCCGGGGAGCTGTTTTTT | CSAAGGLAGELFF